A selection of T cell receptor beta chains follows, all from one sample in a study of T cells in localized non-small cell lung cancer. Clones were sequenced by immunoSEQ multiplex PCR, and TCRdb holds only the in-frame ones, with some missing. The sample holds around 41,000 clones, 85% to 90% seen once. The sample consisted of peripheral blood, taken before any cancer treatment. These receptor sequences come from a female donor at least 60 years old with stage I squamous cell lung carcinoma. The CDR3 runs from the conserved cysteine through the conserved F or W. The order of the fields is clone size, J gene, V gene, D gene, CDR3 DNA, CDR3 protein. The D gene is left open where the match is weak. Some rows mark clone size as missing; the rest say once, few, many or name a class of expanded clone.

clone_size: -; j_call: TRBJ1-2; v_call: TRBV4-3; d_call: -; cdr3_nt: TGCGCCAGCAGCCCGAGTTTGGGATCAAGCGGCTACACCTTC; cdr3_aa: CASSPSLGSSGYTF
clone_size: -; j_call: TRBJ2-6; v_call: TRBV7-9; d_call: TRBD1; cdr3_nt: TGTGCCAGCAGCCCACAGGGGTCTGGGGCCAACGTCCTGACTTTC; cdr3_aa: CASSPQGSGANVLTF
clone_size: -; j_call: TRBJ1-2; v_call: TRBV19; d_call: -; cdr3_nt: TGTGCCAGTAGTAGGACAGCTACTAACTATGGCTACACCTTC; cdr3_aa: CASSRTATNYGYTF
clone_size: -; j_call: TRBJ2-2; v_call: TRBV7-9; d_call: -; cdr3_nt: TGTGCCAGCAGACCTAAAGGGGGCACCGGGGAGCTGTTTTTT; cdr3_aa: CASRPKGGTGELFF
clone_size: once; j_call: TRBJ2-6; v_call: TRBV6-4; d_call: -; cdr3_nt: TGTGCCAGCAGTGAAGGGACATCTGGGGCCAACGTCCTGACTTTC; cdr3_aa: CASSEGTSGANVLTF
clone_size: -; j_call: TRBJ2-5; v_call: TRBV11-2; d_call: TRBD1; cdr3_nt: TGTGCCAGCAGCTCCTTGGGACAGGGGGAGACCCAGTACTTC; cdr3_aa: CASSSLGQGETQYF
clone_size: -; j_call: TRBJ2-7; v_call: TRBV4-1; d_call: -; cdr3_nt: TGCGCCAGCAGAAAAAGCGGGCTCAGCGACGAGCAGTACTTC; cdr3_aa: CASRKSGLSDEQYF
clone_size: once; j_call: TRBJ2-7; v_call: TRBV23-1; d_call: TRBD1; cdr3_nt: TGCGCCAGCAGTCGCGTCCGGGACAGCTCCTACGAGCAGTACTTC; cdr3_aa: CASSRVRDSSYEQYF
clone_size: -; j_call: TRBJ2-3; v_call: TRBV4-3; d_call: -; cdr3_nt: TGCGCCAGCAGGAGGGACATAATAGCTTCCGCAGATACGCAGTATTTT; cdr3_aa: CASRRDIIASADTQYF
clone_size: -; j_call: TRBJ2-1; v_call: TRBV7-8; d_call: -; cdr3_nt: TGTGCCAGCAGCCCCGGTCCGTCCAGCGGAAGCTCCTACAATGAGCAGTTCTTC; cdr3_aa: CASSPGPSSGSSYNEQFF
clone_size: -; j_call: TRBJ1-1; v_call: TRBV6-5; d_call: TRBD1; cdr3_nt: TGTGCCAGCAGACGGGGACAGGGGAATGAAGCTTTCTTT; cdr3_aa: CASRRGQGNEAFF
clone_size: -; j_call: TRBJ1-4; v_call: TRBV18; d_call: -; cdr3_nt: TGTGCCAGCTCACCACGGACAATCCAGTCAGGACGGACTAATGAAAAACTGTTTTTT; cdr3_aa: CASSPRTIQSGRTNEKLFF
clone_size: -; j_call: TRBJ2-3; v_call: TRBV30; d_call: -; cdr3_nt: TGTGCCTGGAGTCCTGGGACGGCGGGGCAGTATTTT; cdr3_aa: CAWSPGTAGQYF
clone_size: -; j_call: TRBJ1-2; v_call: TRBV5-1; d_call: TRBD1; cdr3_nt: TGCGCCAGCAGCACAGACACAGGGGACTATGGCTACACCTTC; cdr3_aa: CASSTDTGDYGYTF
clone_size: -; j_call: TRBJ2-2; v_call: TRBV6-5; d_call: TRBD2; cdr3_nt: TGTGCCAGCAGTTCTACCGGGACCGGGAGGGGGGAGCTGTTTTTT; cdr3_aa: CASSSTGTGRGELFF